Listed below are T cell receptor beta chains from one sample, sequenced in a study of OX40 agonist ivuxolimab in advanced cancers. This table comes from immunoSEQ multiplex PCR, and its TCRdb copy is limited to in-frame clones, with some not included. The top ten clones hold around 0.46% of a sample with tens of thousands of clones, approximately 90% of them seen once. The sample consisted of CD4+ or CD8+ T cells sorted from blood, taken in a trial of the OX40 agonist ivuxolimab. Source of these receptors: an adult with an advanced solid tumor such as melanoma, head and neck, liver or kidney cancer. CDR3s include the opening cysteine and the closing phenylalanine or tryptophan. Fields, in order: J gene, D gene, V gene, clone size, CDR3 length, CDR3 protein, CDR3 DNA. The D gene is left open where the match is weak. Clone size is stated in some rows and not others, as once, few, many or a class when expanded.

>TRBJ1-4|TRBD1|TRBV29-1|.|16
CSVRTSPGQLNEKLFF
TGCAGCGTTAGAACAAGCCCGGGACAGCTCAATGAAAAACTGTTTTTT
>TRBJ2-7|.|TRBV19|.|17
CASSRRSGSGPTYEQYF
TGTGCCAGTAGTAGACGGAGTGGTAGCGGTCCCACCTACGAGCAGTACTTC
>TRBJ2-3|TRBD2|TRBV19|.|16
CASKQKGLADTDTQYF
TGTGCCAGTAAACAAAAAGGACTAGCAGACACAGATACGCAGTATTTT
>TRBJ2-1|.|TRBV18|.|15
CASSTTRNSYNEQFF
TGTGCCAGCTCAACCACACGGAACTCCTACAATGAGCAGTTCTTC
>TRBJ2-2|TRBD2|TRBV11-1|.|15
CASSLTSAGIGAAFF
TGTGCCAGCAGCTTAACTAGCGCGGGAATTGGGGCTGCGTTTTTT
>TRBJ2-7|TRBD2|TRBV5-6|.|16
CASSFWASGRKNEQYF
TGTGCCAGCAGCTTTTGGGCTAGCGGGAGAAAAAACGAGCAGTACTTC
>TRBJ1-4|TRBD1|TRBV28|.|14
CASSSTGVGEKLFF
TGTGCCAGCAGTTCGACAGGGGTGGGGGAAAAACTGTTTTTT
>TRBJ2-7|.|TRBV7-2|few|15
CASSSAPEQTYEQYF
TGTGCCAGCAGCTCAGCCCCGGAACAGACCTACGAGCAGTACTTC
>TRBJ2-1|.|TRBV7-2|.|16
CASSRDAGAPYNEQFF
TGTGCCAGCAGCCGGGATGCAGGGGCACCCTACAATGAGCAGTTCTTC
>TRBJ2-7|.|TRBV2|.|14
CASRQTGILYEQYF
TGTGCCAGCAGGCAAACCGGGATCCTCTACGAGCAGTACTTC
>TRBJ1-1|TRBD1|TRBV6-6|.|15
CASSKRGQGNTEAFF
TGTGCCAGCAGCAAAAGGGGACAGGGGAACACTGAAGCTTTCTTT
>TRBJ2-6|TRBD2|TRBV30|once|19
CAWSQPASGMGMGANVLTF
TGTGCCTGGAGTCAACCAGCTAGCGGGATGGGAATGGGGGCCAACGTCCTGACTTTC
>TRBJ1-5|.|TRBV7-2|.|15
CASSWGSNSNQPQHF
TGTGCCAGCAGTTGGGGCAGTAATAGCAATCAGCCCCAGCATTTT
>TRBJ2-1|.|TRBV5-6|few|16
CASSLPNSGIYNEQFF
TGTGCCAGCAGCTTACCCAATAGCGGAATTTACAATGAGCAGTTCTTC
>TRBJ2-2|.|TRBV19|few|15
CASSIAGGSTGELFF
TGTGCCAGTAGTATAGCTGGGGGGTCAACCGGGGAGCTGTTTTTT
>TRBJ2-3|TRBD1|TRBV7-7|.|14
CASSLQGDTDTQYF
TGTGCCAGCAGCTTACAGGGGGATACAGATACGCAGTATTTT
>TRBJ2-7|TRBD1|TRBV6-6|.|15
CASSYQDRGTYEQYF
TGTGCCAGCAGTTACCAGGACAGGGGTACCTACGAGCAGTACTTC
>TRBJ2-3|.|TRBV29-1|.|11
CSVEALGPQYF
TGCAGCGTTGAGGCCCTAGGACCGCAGTATTTT
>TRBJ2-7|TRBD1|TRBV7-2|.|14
CASSSGQISYEQYF
TGTGCCAGCAGCTCGGGACAGATCTCCTACGAGCAGTACTTC
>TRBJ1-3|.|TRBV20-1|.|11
CSARLGNTIYF
TGCAGTGCTAGATTGGGAAACACCATATATTTT
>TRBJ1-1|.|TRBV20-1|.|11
CSAKGDTEAFF
TGCAGTGCTAAGGGCGACACTGAAGCTTTCTTT
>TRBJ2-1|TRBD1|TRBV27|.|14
CASSSQGALNEQFF
TGTGCCAGCAGTTCCCAGGGGGCACTCAATGAGCAGTTCTTC
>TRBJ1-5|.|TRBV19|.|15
CASSIVGDSNQPQHF
TGTGCCAGTAGTATAGTGGGGGATAGCAATCAGCCCCAGCATTTT
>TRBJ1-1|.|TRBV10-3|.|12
CAIRRENTEAFF
TGTGCCATCAGGAGAGAGAACACTGAAGCTTTCTTT
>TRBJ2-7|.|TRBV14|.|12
CASSAGRYEQYF
TGTGCCAGCAGTGCAGGGCGCTACGAGCAGTACTTC
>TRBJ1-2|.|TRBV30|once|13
CAWSVDTLYGYTF
TGTGCCTGGAGTGTAGACACCCTCTATGGCTACACCTTC
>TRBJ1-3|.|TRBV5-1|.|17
CASRDPRGDLSGNTIYF
TGCGCCAGCAGAGATCCCAGAGGCGACCTCTCTGGAAACACCATATATTTT
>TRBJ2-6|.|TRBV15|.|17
CATSRETAGSGANVLTF
TGTGCCACCAGCAGAGAAACGGCGGGGTCTGGGGCCAACGTCCTGACTTTC
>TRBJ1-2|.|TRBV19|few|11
CASSIGDGYTF
TGTGCCAGTAGTATAGGAGATGGCTACACCTTC
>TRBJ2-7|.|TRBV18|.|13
CASSERGGYEQYF
TGTGCCAGCTCAGAAAGGGGAGGCTACGAGCAGTACTTC
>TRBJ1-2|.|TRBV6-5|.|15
CASRQPGANRGGYTF
TGTGCCAGCAGGCAACCGGGAGCGAATAGAGGAGGCTACACCTTC
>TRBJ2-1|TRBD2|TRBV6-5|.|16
CASSYPATAGGREQFF
TGTGCCAGCAGTTACCCGGCGACAGCGGGGGGTCGGGAGCAGTTCTTC
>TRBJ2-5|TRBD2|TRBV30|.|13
CAWSGTSGQTQYF
TGTGCCTGGAGTGGGACTAGCGGGCAGACCCAGTACTTC
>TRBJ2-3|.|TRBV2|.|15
CASSVGGAGTDTQYF
TGTGCCAGCAGTGTGGGAGGCGCAGGCACAGATACGCAGTATTTT
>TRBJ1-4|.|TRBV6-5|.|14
CASTKTGSNEKLFF
TGTGCCAGCACTAAGACAGGATCTAATGAAAAACTGTTTTTT
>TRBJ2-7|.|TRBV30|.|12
CAWDVGAYEQYF
TGTGCCTGGGACGTCGGGGCCTACGAGCAGTACTTC
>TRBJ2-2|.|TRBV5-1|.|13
CASSTSNTGELFF
TGCGCCAGCAGTACCTCGAACACCGGGGAGCTGTTTTTT
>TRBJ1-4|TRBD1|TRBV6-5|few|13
CASRGTGVGKLFF
TGTGCCAGCAGAGGGACAGGGGTTGGAAAACTGTTTTTT
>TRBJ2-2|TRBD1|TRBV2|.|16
CASMGTGGVDTGELFF
TGTGCCAGCATGGGGACAGGGGGGGTCGACACCGGGGAGCTGTTTTTT